A single sample gave rise to the 26 T cell receptor beta chains below, sequenced in a study of beta chain features in type 1 diabetes. The antigens these receptors bind are not known. Broader study findings: Patients with Type 1 diabetes showed moderately but significantly shorter TCRB CDR3s in all four CD4+ subsets.

What was sequenced were expressed TCRB transcripts, since all of the isolated RNA had been reverse transcribed. Profiling relied on immunoSEQ multiplex PCR, and the TCRdb table lists in-frame clones only, not all of them. The repertoire holds 300,000 to 400,000 clones, approximately 9.7% seen once, with roughly 0.99% in the top ten. The sequenced material came from central memory CD4+ T cells from blood. The source is a man aged 25-45 years with type 1 diabetes.

The V call is TRBV30, the J call TRBJ1-3; 7 bases align to TRBD1. Trimming removed 3 bases from V and 0 bases from J; junction bases left unmatched: 17. This CDR3 region has 19 residues. Germline CDR1 GTSNPN, CDR2 SVGIG (reference sequence). Here the CDR3 reads CAWRGPPGQLTNSGNTIYF. The CDR3 DNA is TGTGCCTGGAGGGGTCCTCCGGGACAGTTAACTAACTCTGGAAACACCATATATTTT. The full variable domain, completed using reference TRBV30 and TRBJ1-3, is SQTIHQWPATLVQPVGSPLSLECTVEGTSNPNLYWYRQAAGRGLQLLFYSVGIGQISSEVPQNLSASRPQDRQFILSSKKLLLSDSGFYLCAWRGPPGQLTNSGNTIYFGEGSWLTVV.

The rearrangement joins TRBV5-1 to TRBJ2-2; 10 nucleotides align to TRBD1. The CDR3 sequence is 15 residues long. J was trimmed by 2 bases and V by 5 bases; bases with no gene match: 3. Germline V gives CDR1 SGHRS, CDR2 YFSETQ. The CDR3 DNA follows: TGCGCCAGCAGTTCGACAGGGGGCAACACCGGGGAGCTGTTTTTT. It encodes CASSSTGGNTGELFF.

This rearrangement joins TRBV6-1 to TRBJ1-4; TRBD1 aligns across 7 bases. CDR3 size: 14 residues. J gave up 5 bases and V 6 bases, and 6 bases lay outside the gene matches. Germline CDR1 is MNHNS and CDR2 is SASEGT. Here the CDR3 DNA reads TGTGCCAGCAGGGATACAGGGGACAATGAAAAACTGTTTTTT. This translates into CASRDTGDNEKLFF.

The chain has TRBV7-2 and TRBJ1-2; D unclear. Trimming removed 1 base at V and 4 bases at J, with 10 bases between. Germline V CDR1 and CDR2: SGHTA, FQGNSA. This CDR3 contains 14 residues. The CDR3 DNA follows: TGTGCCAGCAGCTTAGAGGGCAGGACCTATGGCTACACCTTC. This sequence encodes CASSLEGRTYGYTF.

This clone came up a few times. This chain joins TRBV5-4 and TRBJ1-4, with 7 bases identical to TRBD1. The germline gives CDR1 SGHNT, CDR2 YYREEE (reference sequence). This CDR3 comprises 13 residues. The trim removed 7 bases at V and 7 bases at J, leaving 7 bases unmatched. CDR3 in amino acids: CASSGTVSEKLFF. CDR3 DNA: TGTGCCAGCTCCGGGACAGTCTCTGAAAAACTGTTTTTT.

In this sample, this clone turned up once. The rearrangement joins TRBV27 to TRBJ1-5; D gene ambiguous. This CDR3 region has 13 residues. CDR1 and CDR2 (germline): MNHEY, SMNVEV (reference sequence). V gave up 4 bases and J gave up 3 bases, with 7 bases separating them. The CDR3 is CASSSRDNQPQHF. CDR3 in DNA: TGTGCCAGCAGTTCACGGGACAATCAGCCCCAGCATTTT.

This clone was counted ten times or more. V and J are TRBV5-1 and TRBJ1-3; D is ambiguous. Trimming shortened V by 0 bases and J by 0 bases, and 7 bases separated the two germline ends. Germline V gives CDR1 SGHRS, CDR2 YFSETQ. CDR3 size: 15 residues. CDR3: CASSLDDFSGNTIYF. CDR3 in DNA: TGCGCCAGCAGCTTGGACGACTTCTCTGGAAACACCATATATTTT.

The J gene is TRBJ2-3, the V gene TRBV6-6; D gene ambiguous. This CDR3 contains 14 residues. Between the trimmed V and J ends, which lost 6 bases and 3 bases, there was a span of 13 bases. Germline V gene lookup returns CDR1 MNHNY and CDR2 SVGAGI (reference sequence). CDR3 residues: CASSRGRKTDTQYF. The CDR3 DNA reads as TGTGCCAGCAGCCGCGGACGGAAAACAGATACGCAGTATTTT.

V usage is TRBV27 and J usage is TRBJ1-1; the D is unclear. This CDR3 comprises 13 residues. Germline V gives CDR1 MNHEY, CDR2 SMNVEV (reference sequence). Trimming cost V 7 bases and J 3 bases, with 12 bases left between them. CDR3 residues: CASKRGVDTEAFF. CDR3 DNA: TGTGCCAGCAAACGAGGTGTGGACACTGAAGCTTTCTTT.

This clone was seen more than once but under ten times. The chain carries TRBV2 and TRBJ2-7; 9 bases are a match to TRBD2. V gave up 6 bases and J gave up 6 bases; unmatched junction bases: 6. Germline V CDR1 and CDR2: SNHLY, FYNNEI. The CDR3 is 13 amino acids. CDR3 DNA: TGTGCCAGCAGCCTTAGCGGGGGAGGCGAGCAGTACTTC. It codes for CASSLSGGGEQYF.

This clone was detected a few times. This chain uses TRBV10-3 with TRBJ1-1, with unresolved D. Deletions cut 2 bases from V and 8 bases from J, with 9 bases between. Germline V CDR1 and CDR2: ENHRY, SYGVKD. The CDR3 spans 12 residues. The CDR3 nucleotides read TGTGCCATCAGTGAGACTACAAGGGAAGCTTTCTTT. Its protein product is CAISETTREAFF.

The chain is built from TRBV9 and TRBJ2-3; a weak D match, TRBD1 (5 bases). Trimming removed 0 bases at V and 4 bases at J, with 21 bases between. The germline gives CDR1 SGDLS, CDR2 YYNGEE. The CDR3 runs to 18 residues. The CDR3 sequence: CASSVASQGRRVADTQYF. The CDR3 DNA reads TGTGCCAGCAGCGTAGCGTCTCAGGGTCGACGGGTTGCAGATACGCAGTATTTT.

This clone was detected only a few times. This chain links TRBV7-2 with TRBJ2-2; no clear D gene. Germline CDR1 reads SGHTA; CDR2 reads FQGNSA. Trimming left V 3 bases short and J 2 bases short, with 10 bases between. The CDR3 covers 15 residues. The CDR3 here is CASSFQPSNTGELFF. The CDR3 bases are TGTGCCAGCAGCTTCCAGCCTTCAAACACCGGGGAGCTGTTTTTT.

This chain links TRBV6-6 with TRBJ2-5; D is perhaps TRBD2 (7 bases). CDR3 length: 13 residues. V lost 6 bases, J lost 3 bases, and 11 bases lay in between. CDR1 and CDR2 from the germline V gene are MNHNY and SVGAGI (reference sequence). The chain's CDR3 is CASRGGGEETQYF. The DNA of the CDR3 is TGTGCCAGCAGAGGGGGGGGAGAAGAGACCCAGTACTTC.

This clone was seen more than once but under ten times. The chain uses TRBV9 and TRBJ1-3; unclear D gene. The germline V and J ends were trimmed by 5 bases and 2 bases, with 5 bases remaining between them. Germline V gene data show CDR1 as SGDLS and CDR2 as YYNGEE. This CDR3 is built from 12 residues. CDR3 in amino acids: CASRGAGNTIYF. CDR3 coding DNA: TGTGCCAGCAGGGGAGCTGGAAACACCATATATTTT.

This clone was detected a few times. Other DNA sequences from this sample encode an identical CDR3 as well. The rearrangement uses TRBV2 and TRBJ2-5; the D is unclear. The V end was cut by 4 bases, the J end by 4 bases, with 1 base between. There are 10 residues in the CDR3. Germline V gene lookup returns CDR1 SNHLY and CDR2 FYNNEI. The CDR3 is CASSGETQYF. In nucleotides, the CDR3 is TGTGCCAGCAGTGGAGAGACCCAGTACTTC.

This clone has only a few counts. The chain employs TRBV5-4 and TRBJ2-7; D perhaps matches TRBD2 (7 bases). From germline, CDR1 is SGHNT and CDR2 YYREEE (reference sequence). V was clipped by 5 bases and J by 4 bases, with 16 bases between them. The CDR3 totals 14 residues. Here the CDR3 reads CASRERGAGYEQYF. DNA for the CDR3: TGTGCCAGCAGGGAACGGGGGGCCGGGTACGAGCAGTACTTC.

This clone was seen a few times. The chain combines TRBV4-3 with TRBJ1-2; TRBD1 might be the D (5 bases). The CDR3 spans 13 residues. Germline values: CDR1 LGHNA, CDR2 YSLEER. The ends were cut back, 5 bases at V and 4 bases at J, with 11 bases in the middle. The CDR3 reads CASSSGRTYGYTF. The CDR3 DNA is TGCGCCAGCAGCTCGGGACGGACCTATGGCTACACCTTC.

This clone has just a few counts. The V call is TRBV19, the J call TRBJ2-5, with D possibly being TRBD1 (6 bases). Germline V gene lookup returns CDR1 LNHDA and CDR2 SQIVND (reference sequence). The CDR3 has 15 amino acids. Trimming stripped 5 bases from V and 3 bases from J, with 16 bases between. The CDR3 DNA reads TGTGCCAGTAGTGTCACAGGGTGGGTTAAAGAGACCCAGTACTTC. The encoded protein is CASSVTGWVKETQYF.

This clone was counted ten times or more. The CDR3 coding sequence is TGTGCCAGCAGCCCCCAGTTCAATGAGCAGTTCTTC. Residues: CASSPQFNEQFF. The J gene is TRBJ2-1, the V gene TRBV9; no clear D gene. Germline V CDR1 and CDR2: SGDLS, YYNGEE. The ends were cut back, 4 bases at V and 6 bases at J, with 8 bases in the middle. The CDR3 length is 12 residues.

The V gene is TRBV13, the J gene TRBJ2-3; TRBD2 is a possible D gene (5 bases). Germline V lookup: CDR1 PRHDT, CDR2 FYEKMQ (reference sequence). CDR3 length equals 13 residues. With 2 bases removed from V and 14 bases from J, the gap between germline ends came to 17 bases. The CDR3 is CASSLMRAAARYF. The DNA for the CDR3 is TGTGCCAGCAGCTTAATGAGGGCGGCCGCTAGGTATTTT.

This clone was seen a handful of times. The V gene is TRBV4-1, the J gene TRBJ2-3; 10 bases fit TRBD2. The CDR3 runs 16 residues. Losses at the gene ends were 4 bases for V and 0 bases for J; bases not matched to a gene: 4. Germline V gene sequence: CDR1 MGHRA, CDR2 YSYEKL. CDR3 DNA sequence: TGCGCCAGCAGCCGAGGACTAGCGGATAGCACAGATACGCAGTATTTT. Translating it yields CASSRGLADSTDTQYF.

This clone has only a few counts. The chain is built from TRBV5-1 and TRBJ1-2; no clear D gene. The V gene lost 2 bases and the J gene lost 6 bases, with 11 bases spanning the gap. CDR1 SGHRS and CDR2 YFSETQ come from the germline V gene. The CDR3 is 13 amino acids. This CDR3 is CASSFGDLDGYTF. The CDR3 bases are TGCGCCAGCAGCTTTGGGGATCTGGATGGCTACACCTTC.

The chain joins TRBV30 to TRBJ2-5; possibly TRBD2 for D (5 bases). Germline CDR1 reads GTSNPN; CDR2 reads SVGIG (reference sequence). The CDR3 totals 13 residues. V was clipped by 3 bases and J by 7 bases, with 15 bases between them. CDR3 nucleotide sequence: TGTGCCTGGAGGGGAGACTCGACCGGGACCCAGTACTTC. This encodes CAWRGDSTGTQYF. The complete variable domain, with remaining parts taken from reference TRBV30 and TRBJ2-5, reads SQTIHQWPATLVQPVGSPLSLECTVEGTSNPNLYWYRQAAGRGLQLLFYSVGIGQISSEVPQNLSASRPQDRQFILSSKKLLLSDSGFYLCAWRGDSTGTQYFGPGTRLLVL.

V is TRBV6-5 and J is TRBJ2-7, with 10 bases fitting TRBD1. The V segment lost 5 bases and the J segment 2 bases; nucleotides outside the gene matches: 6. Germline values: CDR1 MNHEY, CDR2 SVGAGI. The CDR3 runs 15 residues. CDR3 loop: CASSARDRGTYEQYF. The CDR3 DNA reads TGTGCCAGCAGTGCCCGGGACAGGGGAACCTACGAGCAGTACTTC.

In its sample, this clone was seen a few times. The sample carries other DNA sequences with the same CDR3. The CDR3 bases are TGTGCCAGTTCCGGGACAGCCTACGAGCAGTACTTC. Translation gives CASSGTAYEQYF. This rearrangement joins TRBV6-6 to TRBJ2-7, with 7 bases matching TRBD1. The CDR3 contains 12 residues. Germline V gene lookup returns CDR1 MNHNY and CDR2 SVGAGI (reference sequence). The J segment lost 2 bases and the V segment lost 9 bases, leaving 4 bases of the junction unmatched.